This TCR beta chain was recorded in a study of cytomegalovirus exposure and HLA in healthy donors. Study outcomes and limitations: According to an earlier analysis, most TCR beta V segments yielded productive rearrangements about 87% or about 30% of the time.

Turning to this clone: Antigen unknown.

The PCR used 60 Vbeta and 13 Jbeta primers. Some clones are missing from TCRdb's copy, which holds only in-frame ones; the method was immunoSEQ multiplex PCR. There are around 160,000 clones in the sample; roughly 80% occur only once, and around 4.6% lies in the top ten. The CDR3 extends over 14 amino acids. The V segment lost 1 base and the J segment 1 base; nucleotides outside the gene matches: 0. Germline V gene lookup returns CDR1 SGHVS and CDR2 FNYEAQ. The source of this sequence is a male donor in good health and CMV-seronegative. Sequenced material: PBMCs. The V call is TRBV7-6, the J call TRBJ1-2; 7 nucleotides line up with TRBD1. CDR3 sequence (DNA): TGTGCCAGCAGCTTAGACAGGGGTAACTATGGCTACACCTTC. Protein product: CASSLDRGNYGYTF.